Below, 16 T cell receptor beta chains from the same sample are listed, as sequenced in a study of blood T cell repertoires in COVID-19. Produced via immunoSEQ multiplex PCR; TCRdb's table is partial and in-frame only. Among fewer than 250,000 clones listed, around 84% were seen once. Source material: PBMCs or T cells enriched from blood (not recorded which). The receptors were sampled from a woman in her thirties who had been exposed to COVID-19.

This clone was observed at least ten times. The chain recombines TRBV7-8 with TRBJ1-2, with 9 nucleotides matching TRBD1. Germline-derived CDR1 and CDR2 are SGHVS and FQNEAQ. V shed 3 bases and J 8 bases; nucleotides not matched to a gene: 13. The CDR3 covers 16 residues. CDR3 bases: TGTGCCAGCAGCTTGTCCGGGACAGGGACCTTGGGGGGCTACACCTTC. This encodes CASSLSGTGTLGGYTF.

CDR3 amino acids: CASKGAGAWEQYF. CDR3 bases: TGTGCCAGTAAGGGGGCAGGCGCGTGGGAGCAGTACTTC. V and J are TRBV19 and TRBJ2-7, with 7 bases matching TRBD1. Germline CDR1 reads LNHDA; CDR2 reads SQIVND (reference sequence). The length of the CDR3 is 13 residues. V was pared by 7 bases and J by 7 bases, with 10 bases of the junction left unmatched. The full variable domain, with the rest looked up from reference TRBV19 and TRBJ2-7, is DGGITQSPKYLFRKEGQNVTLSCEQNLNHDAMYWYRQDPGQGLRLIYYSQIVNDFQKGDIAEGYSVSREKKESFPLTVTSAQKNPTAFYLCASKGAGAWEQYFGPGTRLTVT.

This chain uses TRBV7-2 with TRBJ2-1; 7 bases fit TRBD1. The J segment lost 4 bases and the V segment lost 2 bases, leaving 8 bases of the junction unmatched. This CDR3 has 16 amino acids. Germline CDR1 is SGHTA and CDR2 is FQGNSA. CDR3 loop: CASSLLSQGIYNEQFF. The DNA of the CDR3 is TGTGCCAGCAGCTTACTGTCACAGGGGATTTACAATGAGCAGTTCTTC.

The chain has TRBV12-3 or TRBV12-4 and TRBJ2-7; 8 bases fit TRBD1. There are 13 residues in the CDR3. V lost 5 bases to trimming and J lost 3 bases; unmatched junction nucleotides: 3. This chain's CDR3 is CASSQGAVYEQYF. The CDR3, as DNA: TGTGCCAGCAGTCAGGGGGCCGTCTACGAGCAGTACTTC.

This chain links TRBV12-2 with TRBJ2-7; the D segment call TRBD1 is taken from the table without a DNA check. TRBV12-2 is designated a pseudogene. The CDR3 length is 17 residues. Here the CDR3 reads CASRLAPGRGLPYEQYF. CDR3 bases: TGTGCAAGTCGCTTAGCCCCGGGCAGGGGTCTCCCCTACGAGCAGTACTTC.

J is TRBJ2-7 and V is TRBV3-1 (or the pseudogene TRBV3-2); 8 nucleotides agree with TRBD1. Per the germline V gene, CDR1 is LGHDT and CDR2 is YNNKEL (reference sequence). Trimming cost V 4 bases and J 5 bases; bases outside gene matches: 7. CDR3 length: 14 amino acids. CDR3 nucleotides: TGTGCCAGCAGCCTCCCGGGCAGGGGGCACGAGCAGTACTTC. It is translated as CASSLPGRGHEQYF.

This rearrangement joins TRBV7-2 to TRBJ2-2; TRBD2 aligns across 8 bases. Germline V gene lookup returns CDR1 SGHTA and CDR2 FQGNSA. The CDR3 has 18 residues. With 4 bases clipped from V and 5 bases from J, the junction kept 15 bases outside the gene matches. The CDR3 DNA sequence: TGTGCCAGCAGCTCTAGGCGGAGCGGGGGAACCAGGACCGGGGAGCTGTTTTTT. Residues: CASSSRRSGGTRTGELFF.

As for this clone: Germline is not matched at one junction end, which may reflect a read error. The chain is built from TRBV7-9 and TRBJ2-7; the D gene is possibly TRBD1 (5 bases). Germline V gives CDR1 SEHNR, CDR2 FQNEAQ (reference sequence). The CDR3 is made up of 12 amino acids. CDR3 in amino acids: CASSFSDSPLNF. In DNA, the CDR3 is TGTGCCAGCAGCTTCAGCGACAGCCCGTTAAACTTC.

The CDR3 reads CASSLLPGGSYEQYF. Here the CDR3 DNA reads TGTGCCAGCAGCTTGCTACCCGGGGGGTCCTACGAGCAGTACTTC. V is TRBV7-2 and J is TRBJ2-7; 7 nucleotides align to TRBD2. The V segment lost 3 bases and the J segment 1 base; nucleotides outside the gene matches: 6. This CDR3 comprises 15 residues. Per the germline V gene, CDR1 is SGHTA and CDR2 is FQGNSA.

V and J are TRBV5-4 and TRBJ1-4, with D maybe TRBD1 (6 bases). The CDR3 runs 15 residues. The V end lost 2 bases, the J end lost 0 bases, and 8 bases lay between the germline ends. Germline V gene lookup returns CDR1 SGHNT and CDR2 YYREEE (reference sequence). CDR3 sequence: CASSFDRSTNEKLFF. Here the CDR3 DNA reads TGTGCCAGCAGCTTTGACAGGTCAACTAATGAAAAACTGTTTTTT.

The chain joins TRBV7-8 to TRBJ1-1; D gene ambiguous. The CDR3 covers 13 residues. CDR1 SGHVS and CDR2 FQNEAQ come from the germline V gene. V gave up 7 bases and J gave up 1 base, with 10 bases separating them. The CDR3: CASNPRGNTEAFF. In nucleotides, the CDR3 is TGTGCCAGCAATCCTCGGGGGAACACTGAAGCTTTCTTT.

V is TRBV3-1 (or the pseudogene TRBV3-2) and J is TRBJ1-2, with D unclear. CDR3 length equals 16 residues. Trimming pared 3 bases from V and 7 bases from J, leaving 21 bases between. Germline loops: CDR1 LGHDT, CDR2 YNNKEL (reference sequence). The CDR3 nucleotides read TGTGCCAGCAGCCAGGCTGCGCTTCAGGTTATATGTGGCTACACCTTC. This encodes CASSQAALQVICGYTF.

V usage is TRBV4-3 and J usage is TRBJ2-1; 11 bases agree with TRBD2. CDR3 length equals 15 residues. With V trimmed by 1 base and J by 8 bases, 4 bases remained unmatched. Germline V lookup: CDR1 LGHNA, CDR2 YSLEER. The CDR3 spells CASSQGSGGADEQFF. CDR3 DNA: TGCGCCAGCAGCCAAGGTAGCGGGGGGGCCGATGAGCAGTTCTTC.

This clone was counted only a few times. CDR3: CASSLSSGNTIYF. In nucleotides, the CDR3 is TGTGCCAGCAGCTTATCGTCCGGAAACACCATATATTTT. This chain connects TRBV7-2 to TRBJ1-3; no clear D. CDR1 is SGHTA, CDR2 FQGNSA, per germline. The CDR3 has 13 amino acids. The V end was cut by 2 bases, the J end by 4 bases, with 6 bases between.

The chain is built from TRBV6-5 and TRBJ1-1, with D tentatively TRBD1 (6 bases). The CDR3 loop spans 13 amino acids. V was pared by 0 bases and J by 7 bases, with 9 bases between. Germline V gene data show CDR1 as MNHEY and CDR2 as SVGAGI. CDR3 sequence: CASSYSGRGEAFF. The CDR3 nucleotides are TGTGCCAGCAGTTACTCGGGCAGGGGTGAAGCTTTCTTT.

V usage is TRBV12-3 or TRBV12-4 and J usage is TRBJ2-7; perhaps TRBD1 as D (5 bases). This CDR3 spans 13 amino acids. V lost 1 base and J 1 base, leaving 5 bases between the germline ends. CDR3 DNA sequence: TGTGCCAGCAGTTTAGGACAGTCCTACGAGCAGTACTTC. It encodes CASSLGQSYEQYF.